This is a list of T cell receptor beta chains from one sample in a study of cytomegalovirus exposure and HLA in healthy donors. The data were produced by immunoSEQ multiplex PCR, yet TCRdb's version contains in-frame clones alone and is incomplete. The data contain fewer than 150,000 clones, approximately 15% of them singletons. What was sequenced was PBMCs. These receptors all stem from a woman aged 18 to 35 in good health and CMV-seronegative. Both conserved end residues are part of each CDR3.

CDR3: CASRGDRQGNSPLHF
V: TRBV6-1
J: TRBJ1-6

CDR3: CASSYPRDRVDNEQFF
V: TRBV6-6
J: TRBJ2-1

CDR3: CASMTPAKNTEAFF
V: TRBV5-6
J: TRBJ1-1

CDR3: CASTPFQGRVYTEAFF
V: TRBV19
J: TRBJ1-1

CDR3: CASSLEQHPSYNEQFF
V: TRBV7-9
J: TRBJ2-1

CDR3: CASSYSGDRYTEAFF
V: TRBV6-6
J: TRBJ1-1

CDR3: CASTARRLETQYF
V: TRBV2
J: TRBJ2-5

CDR3: CAISEFATGRGGYTF
V: TRBV10-3
J: TRBJ1-2

CDR3: CASSTDGSTDTQYF
V: TRBV13
J: TRBJ2-3

CDR3: CASGDRGRYEQYF
V: TRBV25-1
J: TRBJ2-7

CDR3: CASSPGQGARAQYF
V: TRBV5-1
J: TRBJ2-3

CDR3: CASSLEPGIQTEAFF
V: TRBV7-9
J: TRBJ1-1

CDR3: CASSFSQGAREQFF
V: TRBV19
J: TRBJ2-1

CDR3: CASSPAREETQYF
V: TRBV5-4
J: TRBJ2-5

CDR3: CASSLGQGRAKEQYF
V: TRBV13
J: TRBJ2-7

CDR3: CASRIPDRGLYGYTF
V: TRBV7-9
J: TRBJ1-2

CDR3: CASSEGDRGRDTGELFF
V: TRBV5-4
J: TRBJ2-2

CDR3: CASSLTTGGGGHTEAFF
V: TRBV18
J: TRBJ1-1